A single sample is the source of the 16 T cell receptor beta chains below, sequenced in a study of regulatory T cells in long-lasting Graves disease. Construction of the TCR beta libraries employed iRepertoire HTBI primers in conjunction with Arm-PCR of CDR3 regions. TCRdb reprocessed the multiplex PCR reads with MiXCR, giving one entry per CDR3 protein. The sample carries about 350,000 distinct CDR3 sequences, about 16% recorded once. Time point defined: newly diagnosed GD, antithyroid drugs for less than 3 months. Following extraction of RNA from PBMCs, that RNA was used to make the TCR library. This sample also belongs to another study, concerning T cells in Graves' hyperthyroidism and ophthalmopathy.

The sample in question was peripheral blood mononuclear cells (PBMCs), obtained at new diagnosis, from a patient treated with antithyroid drugs. Every receptor here comes from a woman aged 18-29 years with Graves disease.

This clonotype was counted at least ten times. V is TRBV30 and J is TRBJ1-2; possible D gene TRBD1, 5 bases. CDR3 size: 13 residues. Germline lookup yields CDR1 GTSNPN and CDR2 SVGIG (reference sequence). The V end lost 4 bases, the J end lost 8 bases, and 17 bases lay between the germline ends. The chain's CDR3 is CAWIRVGWRGYTF. The DNA for the CDR3 is TGTGCCTGGATCAGGGTGGGATGGAGAGGCTACACCTTC.

This clonotype was detected ten times or more. This sequence joins TRBV7-3 and TRBJ2-5; 11 bases map to TRBD2. V lost 5 bases to trimming and J lost 2 bases; unmatched junction nucleotides: 4. This CDR3 spans 15 amino acids. The V gene's germline CDR1 is SGHTA and CDR2 FQGTGA. This chain's CDR3 is CASSPSGGPQETQYF. CDR3 DNA sequence: TGTGCCAGCAGCCCTAGCGGGGGGCCTCAAGAGACCCAGTACTTC.

The rearrangement links TRBV20-1 to TRBJ2-2; 13 bases fit TRBD2. Trimming took 4 bases from V and 3 from J; bases not matched to a gene: 5. This CDR3 region has 16 residues. From germline, CDR1 is DFQATT and CDR2 SNEGSKA (reference sequence). Here the CDR3 reads CSAIPGTSGDTGELFF. The DNA of the CDR3 is TGCAGTGCTATCCCCGGGACTAGCGGGGACACCGGGGAGCTGTTTTTT.

This clonotype occurred a few times. This chain joins TRBV19 and TRBJ2-1, with D perhaps TRBD1 (6 bases). Germline CDR1 reads LNHDA; CDR2 reads SQIVND (reference sequence). Between the trimmed V and J ends, which lost 5 bases and 10 bases, there was a span of 12 bases. The CDR3 has 12 amino acids. As DNA, the CDR3 is TGTGCCAGTAGTCCCTATACAGGGGAGCAGTTCTTC. Translation: CASSPYTGEQFF.

This clonotype has ten or more counts. This chain links TRBV6-1 with TRBJ2-1; tentative D call: TRBD2 (5 bases). The CDR3 is 14 amino acids. From germline, CDR1 is MNHNS and CDR2 SASEGT. V lost 7 bases and J lost 0, with 10 bases in between. CDR3 sequence: CASTGGPSYNEQFF. In DNA form, the CDR3 reads TGTGCCAGCACTGGAGGACCCTCCTACAATGAGCAGTTCTTC.

This clonotype was recorded at least ten times. This chain connects TRBV30 to TRBJ2-5, with 7 bases that match TRBD2. The CDR3 is 14 residues long. Germline CDR1 GTSNPN, CDR2 SVGIG (reference sequence). Losses at the gene ends were 8 bases for V and 7 bases for J; bases not matched to a gene: 16. The CDR3 spells CAGNIGDPGGTQYF. DNA for the CDR3: TGTGCCGGAAACATTGGGGACCCGGGGGGGACCCAGTACTTC.

In the case of this clonotype: With a far larger clone one base away, a read error is the likely cause. CDR3 nucleotide sequence: TGTGCCAGCAGCTCGCGGGCTAGCGGGGTTAAAAATGAGCAGTTCTTC. Translated, it gives CASSSRASGVKNEQFF. J is TRBJ2-1 and V is TRBV13; 9 nucleotides match TRBD2. The germline V gene has CDR1 PRHDT and CDR2 FYEKMQ (reference sequence). The CDR3 loop spans 16 amino acids. V lost 4 bases, J lost 7 bases, and 11 bases stayed unmatched.

This clonotype was observed a few times. The chain carries TRBV6-1 and TRBJ1-1; 8 bases map to TRBD1. V lost 7 bases and J lost 0; bases outside the gene matches: 10. The length of the CDR3 is 16 residues. Germline CDR1 MNHNS, CDR2 SASEGT. The CDR3 spells CASIWTGKSMNTEAFF. The CDR3 region has the DNA TGTGCCAGCATTTGGACAGGGAAATCTATGAACACTGAAGCTTTCTTT.

In its sample, this clonotype was seen many times. The chain's CDR3 is CASSPWGRGDTGELFF. CDR3 DNA: TGTGCCAGCAGCCCTTGGGGCCGGGGGGACACCGGGGAGCTGTTTTTT. This rearrangement joins TRBV28 to TRBJ2-2; the match to TRBD2 covers 7 bases. The junction had 10 bases not matched to a gene; V was cut back by 6 bases and J by 3 bases. Germline V CDR1 and CDR2: MDHEN, SYDVKM. The CDR3 loop spans 16 amino acids.

In its sample, this clonotype was seen many times. V is TRBV9 and J is TRBJ1-5; D remains ambiguous. With 0 bases removed from V and 8 bases from J, the gap between germline ends came to 15 bases. In germline, CDR1 is SGDLS, CDR2 YYNGEE. The CDR3 loop spans 15 amino acids. The CDR3 spells CASSVAGNRREPQHF. CDR3 DNA: TGTGCCAGCAGCGTAGCTGGAAATAGGCGGGAGCCCCAGCATTTT.

This clonotype was seen repeatedly, ten times or more. This chain joins TRBV28 and TRBJ2-2, with 16 bases aligning to TRBD2. The CDR3 contains 17 residues. CDR1 and CDR2 from the germline V gene are MDHEN and SYDVKM. The V segment lost 0 bases and the J segment 8 bases; nucleotides outside the gene matches: 3. The CDR3 nucleotides are TGTGCCAGCAGTTTATGGGGACTAGCGGGAGGGCCGGGGGAGCTGTTTTTT. This translates into CASSLWGLAGGPGELFF.

This clonotype was counted at least ten times. This rearrangement joins TRBV6-1 to TRBJ2-2; the D gene could be TRBD1 or TRBD2 (5 bases each). The germline CDR1 and CDR2 sequences are MNHNS and SASEGT. The CDR3 totals 13 residues. The V end was cut by 6 bases, the J end by 4 bases, with 9 bases between. The CDR3: CASRGPVTGELFF. The CDR3 region has the DNA TGTGCCAGCAGGGGACCAGTCACCGGGGAGCTGTTTTTT.

This clonotype was seen repeatedly, ten times or more. The J gene is TRBJ2-1, the V gene TRBV3-1; 16 bases are shared with TRBD2. The CDR3 has 14 residues. The J segment lost 10 bases and the V segment lost 3 bases, leaving 0 bases of the junction unmatched. Germline lookup yields CDR1 LGHDT and CDR2 YNNKEL (reference sequence). CDR3 protein: CASSQGLAGGEQFF. The CDR3 DNA is TGTGCCAGCAGCCAGGGACTAGCGGGAGGGGAGCAGTTCTTC.

This clonotype has at least ten counts. The V gene is TRBV3-1, the J gene TRBJ2-3; 11 bases map to TRBD1. Per the germline V gene, CDR1 is LGHDT and CDR2 is YNNKEL (reference sequence). Trimming took 2 bases from V and 0 from J; bases not matched to a gene: 22. The CDR3 is made up of 23 amino acids. CDR3 sequence: CASSQSWGQGERGRKPSTDTQYF. The CDR3, as DNA: TGTGCCAGCAGCCAATCCTGGGGACAGGGGGAGCGCGGGAGAAAACCAAGCACAGATACGCAGTATTTT.

This clonotype was counted at least ten times. The chain recombines TRBV5-1 with TRBJ2-7; D could derive from TRBD1 or TRBD2 (5 bases each). This CDR3 region has 14 residues. Germline CDR1 is SGHRS and CDR2 is YFSETQ. Trimming left V 0 bases short and J 6 bases short, with 13 bases between. The CDR3 nucleotides are TGCGCCAGCAGCTTGGGAGGGGCTTCTACCGAGCAGTACTTC. It encodes CASSLGGASTEQYF.

This clonotype was recorded many times. This chain connects TRBV9 to TRBJ1-1; tentative D call: TRBD1 (6 bases). The CDR3 totals 15 residues. CDR1 and CDR2 (germline): SGDLS, YYNGEE. The V and J ends lost 4 bases and 2 bases respectively, with 15 bases between them. CDR3 residues: CASSTRLDRNTEAFF. CDR3 DNA sequence: TGTGCCAGCAGCACCCGCCTGGACAGAAACACTGAAGCTTTCTTT.